The 30 T cell receptor beta chains in this list originate from one sample, sequenced in a study of T cell repertoires in cytomegalovirus infection. TCRdb fed the reads into MiXCR, producing one record per CDR3 protein. Counted here are about 890,000 distinct CDR3 sequences, around 30% occurring once; the ten biggest clones make up 11% to 15%. These TCRs are of unknown antigen specificity. The sequenced sample was cultured CD8+ T cells from PBMCs, obtained from culture after CMV antigen stimulation. All receptors come from a human donor in good health (CMV status not recorded). Some clones in this sample may be carry-over from other donors' samples.

A few counts support this clonotype. This may be a read error, as it is one base from a much larger clone. The CDR3 loop is CASSLTGPAGELFF. CDR3 nucleotide sequence: TGTGCCAGCAGTTTAACAGGGCCCGCCGGGGAGCTGTTTTTT. This chain uses TRBV12-3 or TRBV12-4 with TRBJ2-2, with TRBD1 as a possible D gene (6 bases). V shed 2 bases and J shed 6 bases, with 10 bases lying between them. The CDR3 runs to 14 residues.

For this clonotype: At one of its ends the junction is not consistent with the germline gene, which may arise from a read error. The chain joins TRBV4-1 to TRBJ2-1, with 10 bases lining up with TRBD2. This CDR3 spans 17 amino acids. The germline V gene encodes CDR1 MGHRA and CDR2 YSYEKL. CDR3 sequence reads: CASSQLSGGASYNEQFF. The CDR3 DNA is TGTGCCAGCAGCCAGTTAAGCGGGGGGGCTAGCTACAATGAGCAGTTCTTC.

For the CDR3, the DNA is TGTGCCAGCAGTCCGTACGGACAGGCCCGGGGCACTGAAGCTTTCTTT. Its translation is CASSPYGQARGTEAFF. The V and J genes are TRBV27 and TRBJ1-1; TRBD1 matches at 7 bases. The J segment lost 4 bases and the V segment lost 5 bases, leaving 13 bases of the junction unmatched. This CDR3 spans 16 amino acids. The germline gives CDR1 MNHEY, CDR2 SMNVEV (reference sequence).

This clonotype appeared a few times. This chain uses TRBV15 with TRBJ2-7, with 8 bases lining up with TRBD1. Germline values: CDR1 LNHNV, CDR2 YYDKDF (reference sequence). This CDR3 is built from 15 residues. V was clipped by 5 bases and J by 3 bases; unmatched bases: 9. The CDR3 sequence is CATSGSGQAVYEQYF. The CDR3 coding sequence is TGTGCCACCAGCGGATCGGGACAGGCAGTCTACGAGCAGTACTTC.

This clonotype has just one count. The chain recombines TRBV5-1 with TRBJ1-6; the D gene is possibly TRBD1 (6 bases). Trimming left V 0 bases short and J 7 bases short, with 17 bases between. CDR3 length: 17 residues. Germline loops: CDR1 SGHRS, CDR2 YFSETQ. Written as DNA, the CDR3 is TGCGCCAGCAGCTTGGTTACGGGACACTGGATAAATTCACCCCTCCACTTT. This sequence encodes CASSLVTGHWINSPLHF.

The J gene is TRBJ2-7, the V gene TRBV12-3 or TRBV12-4; 7 nucleotides match TRBD1. This CDR3 spans 13 amino acids. The CDR3 sequence is CANSYGTVYEQYV. CDR3 DNA sequence: TGTGCCAACAGTTACGGGACAGTCTACGAGCAGTACGTC.

CDR3 bases: TGTGCCAGCAGCCCCCGGACAGTTTACTCTAGCACAGATACGCAGTATTTT. This encodes CASSPRTVYSSTDTQYF. V and J are TRBV7-9 and TRBJ2-3, with a possible D match to TRBD1 (6 bases). The length of the CDR3 is 17 residues. V dropped 5 bases and J dropped 0 bases, with 18 bases sitting between them. The V gene's germline CDR1 is SEHNR and CDR2 FQNEAQ (reference sequence).

The chain recombines TRBV28 with TRBJ2-5; D perhaps matches TRBD2 (5 bases). This CDR3 contains 17 residues. V was clipped by 3 bases and J by 5 bases, with 22 bases between them. In germline, CDR1 is MDHEN, CDR2 SYDVKM. The CDR3 loop is CASSFFGVFDSYETQYF. DNA for the CDR3: TGTGCCAGCAGTTTTTTCGGGGTATTCGATAGTTACGAGACCCAGTACTTC.

This clonotype was counted once. The genes are TRBV19 and TRBJ2-1; tentatively, D is TRBD1 (5 bases). Germline assignment: CDR1 LNHDA and CDR2 SQIVND (reference sequence). This CDR3 region has 11 residues. V lost 5 bases to trimming and J lost 13 bases, with 12 bases between them. CDR3 nucleotide sequence: TGTGCCAGTAGTTCAGGGAATAGACAGTTCTTC. It codes for CASSSGNRQFF.

This clonotype was picked up many times. The rearrangement links TRBV10-2 to TRBJ1-4; D is undetermined. Germline CDR1 is WSHSY and CDR2 is SAAADI. Trimming shortened V by 6 bases and J by 8 bases, and 19 bases separated the two germline ends. CDR3 length: 15 amino acids. The CDR3 nucleotides are TGCGCCAGCAGGTCGCCCGCTCAACTAGGAGAAAAACTGTTTTTT. Its protein product is CASRSPAQLGEKLFF.

The CDR3 is CAIRAGTGGEEQYV. DNA for the CDR3: TGTGCCATCAGGGCAGGGACAGGGGGCGAAGAGCAGTACGTC. J is TRBJ2-7 and V is TRBV10-3; the match to TRBD1 covers 12 bases. Germline V gives CDR1 ENHRY, CDR2 SYGVKD. The CDR3 spans 14 residues. The J segment lost 7 bases and the V segment lost 6 bases, leaving 7 bases of the junction unmatched.

Comments on this clonotype: Sequence at one end of the junction differs from germline and may be a read error. The genes are TRBV12-3 or TRBV12-4 and TRBJ2-3; a weak D match, TRBD1 (5 bases). The CDR3 covers 11 residues. CDR3 loop: CASSQGVPRHF. As DNA, the CDR3 is TGTGCCAGCAGCCAAGGGGTACCGCGGCATTTT.

This clonotype was observed a handful of times. The rearrangement joins TRBV6-5 to TRBJ2-3; D unresolved. The V end lost 5 bases, the J end lost 0 bases, and 18 bases lay between the germline ends. CDR1 MNHEY and CDR2 SVGAGI come from the germline V gene. This CDR3 contains 17 residues. Here the CDR3 reads CASSPYRIRPSTDTQYF. The CDR3 nucleotides read TGTGCCAGCAGTCCCTATCGGATTAGACCTAGCACAGATACGCAGTATTTT.

With respect to this clonotype: With a much larger clone just one base away, this may be a read error. The chain joins TRBV6-1 to TRBJ1-3, with a weak D call TRBD1 (6 bases). This CDR3 region has 14 residues. Looked up from germline, CDR1 is MNHNS and CDR2 is SASEGT. DNA for the CDR3: TGTGGCAGCAGCCACAGGGAAGGTGGAAACACCATATATTTT. Protein sequence: CGSSHREGGNTIYF.

With respect to this clonotype: Sequence at one end of the junction differs from germline and may be a read error. The V call is TRBV28, the J call TRBJ2-4, with 10 bases lining up with TRBD2. The CDR3 runs to 15 residues. Germline CDR1 is MDHEN and CDR2 is SYDVKM. This CDR3 is CVSSLELAGGNIQYF. In DNA, the CDR3 is TGTGTCAGCAGTCTCGAATTAGCGGGGGGAAACATTCAGTACTTC.

The chain has TRBV7-4 and TRBJ2-7; perhaps TRBD1 as D (6 bases). CDR1 and CDR2 (germline): SGHVT, SQSDAQ. CDR3 length: 15 amino acids. V was shortened by 4 bases and J by 5 bases, with 18 bases between the two germline ends. Here the CDR3 reads CASSSPTGLFHEQYF. The CDR3 DNA is TGTGCCAGCAGCTCCCCGACAGGATTGTTCCACGAGCAGTACTTC.

The table lists this clonotype with a few counts. The CDR3 region is CASSPQGLGAPLHF. CDR3 coding DNA: TGTGCCAGCAGTCCCCAGGGTCTCGGGGCACCCCTCCACTTT. The gene calls are TRBV27 and TRBJ1-6, with a weak D call TRBD1 (5 bases). The CDR3 contains 14 residues. Germline loops: CDR1 MNHEY, CDR2 SMNVEV (reference sequence). The V end lost 5 bases, the J end lost 11 bases, and 16 bases lay between the germline ends.

V usage is TRBV27 and J usage is TRBJ2-7; D may be TRBD2 (6 bases). This CDR3 region has 13 residues. Trimming removed 8 bases at V and 3 bases at J, with 14 bases between. CDR1 and CDR2 (germline): MNHEY, SMNVEV (reference sequence). The CDR3 sequence is CASGRDGYYEQYV. The CDR3, as DNA: TGTGCCAGCGGGCGGGACGGATACTACGAGCAGTACGTC.

Remarks on this clonotype: The CDR3 does not end in the conserved phenylalanine or tryptophan, so this is likely a read error. V usage is TRBV7-8 and J usage is TRBJ2-5; D is possibly TRBD2 (6 bases). The CDR3 sequence is 15 residues long. The V end lost 5 bases, the J end lost 3 bases, and 16 bases lay between the germline ends. The V gene's germline CDR1 is SGHVS and CDR2 FQNEAQ. The CDR3, as DNA: TGTGCCAGCAGCACCTGGGGGGAATACGAAGAGACCCAGTACTCC. It translates to CASSTWGEYEETQYS.

V usage is TRBV7-6 and J usage is TRBJ1-5; no definite D call. CDR3 length: 11 residues. Trimming left V 5 bases short and J 16 bases short, with 15 bases between. Germline V gene data show CDR1 as SGHVS and CDR2 as FNYEAQ. CDR3 DNA sequence: TGTGCCAGCAGCACTTTGGATCAGCCCCATTTT. This translates into CASSTLDQPHF.

The chain recombines TRBV19 with TRBJ2-1; 15 bases match TRBD2. Germline V gives CDR1 LNHDA, CDR2 SQIVND (reference sequence). The ends lost 5 bases at V and 5 bases at J; junction bases unmatched: 4. The CDR3 loop spans 16 amino acids. The DNA of the CDR3 is TGTGCCAGTAGTGGAGGACTAGCGGGGGGGGACAATGAGCAGTTCTTC. This codes for CASSGGLAGGDNEQFF.

This clonotype was seen only a few times. The chain couples TRBV4-1 to TRBJ1-1; no firm D call. Germline lookup yields CDR1 MGHRA and CDR2 YSYEKL. The CDR3 covers 15 residues. The germline V and J ends were trimmed by 0 bases and 4 bases, with 12 bases remaining between them. The CDR3 coding sequence is TGCGCCAGCAGCCAAGAGCCAGTGGGCTTCACTGAAGCTTTCTTT. This codes for CASSQEPVGFTEAFF.

This sequence joins TRBV15 and TRBJ2-2, with TRBD2 as a possible D gene (6 bases). Trimming stripped 4 bases from V and 4 bases from J, with 22 bases between. The CDR3 extends over 18 amino acids. Germline lookup yields CDR1 LNHNV and CDR2 YYDKDF (reference sequence). In DNA, the CDR3 is TGTGCCACCAGCACCACCTGGGGGGACCCGAGGTCCACCGGGGAGCTGTTTTTT. Its protein product is CATSTTWGDPRSTGELFF. The whole variable domain, filled in from reference TRBV15 and TRBJ2-2, reads DAMVIQNPRYQVTQFGKPVTLSCSQTLNHNVMYWYQQKSSQAPKLLFHYYDKDFNNEADTPDNFQSRRPNTSFCFLDIRSPGLGDTAMYLCATSTTWGDPRSTGELFFGEGSRLTVL.

The chain joins TRBV6-6 to TRBJ1-1; the D is unclear. Germline-derived CDR1 and CDR2 are MNHNY and SVGAGI (reference sequence). The CDR3 has 13 residues. The ends were cut back, 8 bases at V and 8 bases at J, with 18 bases in the middle. The CDR3 DNA reads as TGTGCCAGCTGGGTGACGTCGCCCAGGGAAGCTTTCTTT. Encoded protein: CASWVTSPREAFF.

The table lists this clonotype with a few counts. The chain is built from TRBV5-4 and TRBJ1-2; 7 nucleotides line up with TRBD1. Germline lookup yields CDR1 SGHNT and CDR2 YYREEE (reference sequence). This CDR3 contains 15 residues. The junction had 7 bases not matched to a gene; V was cut back by 4 bases and J by 1 base. The CDR3 region is CASSVGTAFNYGYTF. DNA for the CDR3: TGTGCCAGCAGCGTCGGGACAGCTTTTAACTATGGCTACACCTTC.

This chain uses TRBV6-2 or TRBV6-3 with TRBJ2-7; 7 positions match TRBD1. Germline V gives CDR1 MNHEY, CDR2 SVGEGT. V lost 0 bases to trimming and J lost 6 bases; unmatched junction nucleotides: 2. The CDR3 length is 13 residues. The CDR3 DNA sequence: TGTGCCAGCAGTTACTCGCCAGGGGGCGAGCAGTACGTC. It translates to CASSYSPGGEQYV.

This clonotype was detected many times. The chain's CDR3 is CASSPLTSGQFSGNTIYF. CDR3 coding DNA: TGTGCCAGCTCACCACTCACCTCGGGACAGTTCTCTGGAAACACCATATATTTT. V gene TRBV18 combines with J gene TRBJ1-3, with TRBD1 matching over 7 bases. The germline V gene encodes CDR1 KGHSH and CDR2 LQKENI. The V and J ends lost 1 base and 0 bases, in that order; junction bases with no gene match: 9. This CDR3 has 18 amino acids.

This clonotype was counted many times. The chain employs TRBV6-5 and TRBJ2-7; D may be TRBD1 or TRBD2 (5 bases each). V was cut by 5 bases and J by 3 bases, with 14 bases left in between. Germline V gene data show CDR1 as MNHEY and CDR2 as SVGAGI. The CDR3 spans 14 residues. In DNA form, the CDR3 reads TGTGCCAGCAGTCTCCGGGACGGATTCTACGAGCAGTACGTC. Encoded protein: CASSLRDGFYEQYV.

This clonotype was seen more than once but under ten times. The genes are TRBV7-9 and TRBJ1-4; D gene unclear. The CDR3 is 14 amino acids. V was cut by 3 bases and J by 4 bases, with 9 bases left in between. Germline V gives CDR1 SEHNR, CDR2 FQNEAQ (reference sequence). The DNA of the CDR3 is TGTGCCAGCAGCTTTACAGACTATAATGAAAAACTGTTTTTT. The encoded protein is CASSFTDYNEKLFF.

This clonotype was detected only a few times. The chain recombines TRBV29-1 with TRBJ1-2, with D tentatively TRBD1 (5 bases). Germline CDR1 is SQVTM and CDR2 is ANQGSEA. V dropped 8 bases and J dropped 2 bases, with 9 bases sitting between them. The CDR3 length is 11 residues. The CDR3 coding sequence is TGCAGCCTTGGGGGAAACTATGGCTACACCTTC. This sequence encodes CSLGGNYGYTF.